One sample yielded the 23 T cell receptor beta chains listed below, sequenced in a study of OX40 agonist ivuxolimab in advanced cancers. Sequencing was performed with immunoSEQ multiplex PCR; in TCRdb, only in-frame clones are kept and a portion is missing. This sample has tens of thousands of clones, with around 84% found just once. Sequences were derived from CD4+ or CD8+ T cells sorted from blood, sampled in a trial of the OX40 agonist ivuxolimab. All receptors derive from an adult with an advanced solid tumor such as melanoma, head and neck, liver or kidney cancer.

The chain recombines TRBV27 with TRBJ2-1, with no clear D. V was clipped by 4 bases and J by 6 bases, with 10 bases between them. CDR1 and CDR2 from the germline V gene are MNHEY and SMNVEV (reference sequence). This CDR3 spans 13 amino acids. Here the CDR3 DNA reads TGTGCCAGCAGTTACGGAAAGGGCAATGAGCAGTTCTTC. It codes for CASSYGKGNEQFF.

This clone was counted a few times. This sequence joins TRBV28 and TRBJ1-6, with 10 bases aligning to TRBD1. The V gene's germline CDR1 is MDHEN and CDR2 SYDVKM. The length of the CDR3 is 15 residues. Trimming removed 5 bases from V and 10 bases from J; junction bases left unmatched: 8. The chain's CDR3 is CASSLDRGPGSPLHF. Written as DNA, the CDR3 is TGTGCCAGCAGTCTAGACAGGGGGCCGGGGTCACCCCTCCACTTT.

The J gene is TRBJ2-1, the V gene TRBV11-2, with D uncertain. V lost 1 base to trimming and J lost 4 bases, with 5 bases between them. The CDR3 consists of 13 residues. Germline V gives CDR1 SGHAT, CDR2 FQNNGV. CDR3 sequence (DNA): TGTGCCAGCAGCTTAGTACAGTACAATGAGCAGTTCTTC. As protein: CASSLVQYNEQFF.

The chain carries TRBV7-2 and TRBJ2-7; 8 nucleotides line up with TRBD2. Germline lookup yields CDR1 SGHTA and CDR2 FQGNSA. V shed 0 bases, J shed 4 bases, and the junction held 11 bases outside the gene matches. The CDR3 contains 17 residues. The CDR3 region has the DNA TGTGCCAGCAGCTTAGCTTCCCCAGCGGGGGCTGGGTACGAGCAGTACTTC. It codes for CASSLASPAGAGYEQYF.

V usage is TRBV7-9 and J usage is TRBJ2-3; 10 bases are a match to TRBD2. The junction had 5 bases not matched to a gene; V was cut back by 1 base and J by 1 base. Per germline, CDR1 SEHNR and CDR2 FQNEAQ (reference sequence). This CDR3 region has 17 residues. The CDR3 spells CASSLGWTSGGTDTQYF. Here the CDR3 DNA reads TGTGCCAGCAGCTTAGGATGGACTAGCGGAGGCACAGATACGCAGTATTTT.

The table lists this clone with a few counts. J is TRBJ2-2 and V is TRBV7-6, with 8 positions matching TRBD2. This CDR3 spans 19 amino acids. CDR1 and CDR2 from the germline V gene are SGHVS and FNYEAQ. V shed 0 bases and J 4 bases; nucleotides not matched to a gene: 13. The CDR3 DNA is TGTGCCAGCAGCTTAGCGGCCCCCCGCGGGGGGCCCAGCACCGGGGAGCTGTTTTTT. Its protein product is CASSLAAPRGGPSTGELFF.

This chain uses TRBV7-9 with TRBJ2-3, with TRBD1 identical over 10 bases. V trimming: 5 bases; J trimming: 2 bases; junction bases outside the gene matches: 13. Germline V lookup: CDR1 SEHNR, CDR2 FQNEAQ (reference sequence). The CDR3 spans 18 residues. CDR3 protein: CASSPPVRDRGPTDTQYF. CDR3 DNA sequence: TGTGCCAGCAGCCCGCCCGTGCGGGACAGGGGCCCCACAGATACGCAGTATTTT.

This rearrangement joins TRBV5-1 to TRBJ1-1; weak D call: TRBD1 (6 bases). V lost 5 bases to trimming and J lost 6 bases, with 14 bases between them. The CDR3 has 13 residues. Germline assignment: CDR1 SGHRS and CDR2 YFSETQ. CDR3 sequence (DNA): TGCGCCAGCAGTGAACAGGGACCGGCTGAAGCTTTCTTT. Encoded protein: CASSEQGPAEAFF. The variable domain in full, completed from reference TRBV5-1 and TRBJ1-1, reads KAGVTQTPRYLIKTRGQQVTLSCSPISGHRSVSWYQQTPGQGLQFLFEYFSETQRNKGNFPGRFSGRQFSNSRSEMNVSTLELGDSALYLCASSEQGPAEAFFGQGTRLTVV.

This CDR3 is CSVSMGGNEQFF. DNA of the CDR3: TGCAGCGTTTCCATGGGGGGCAATGAGCAGTTCTTC. This chain joins TRBV29-1 and TRBJ2-1, with TRBD2 as a possible D gene (6 bases). The CDR3 is 12 amino acids. CDR1 SQVTM and CDR2 ANQGSEA come from the germline V gene. V dropped 5 bases and J dropped 6 bases, with 11 bases sitting between them.

The J gene is TRBJ2-7, the V gene TRBV7-8, with D hard to call. V lost 1 base to trimming and J lost 1 base, with 8 bases between them. This CDR3 region has 14 residues. Germline V gives CDR1 SGHVS, CDR2 FQNEAQ. CDR3: CASSLVGPSYEQYF. CDR3 in DNA: TGTGCCAGCAGCTTAGTAGGCCCTTCCTACGAGCAGTACTTC.

The V gene is TRBV4-1, the J gene TRBJ2-7; D gene unclear. Germline CDR1 and CDR2: MGHRA and YSYEKL. Trimming left V 0 bases short and J 2 bases short, with 11 bases between. The CDR3 consists of 15 residues. In DNA, the CDR3 is TGCGCCAGCAGCCAAGAGGGGTTCCCTACCTACGAGCAGTACTTC. The encoded protein is CASSQEGFPTYEQYF.

This clone is judged medium-sized. V usage is TRBV5-6 and J usage is TRBJ1-2; 8 nucleotides align to TRBD1. V was pared by 4 bases and J by 8 bases, with 19 bases of the junction left unmatched. The CDR3 is 17 amino acids. CDR1 is SGHDT, CDR2 YYEEEE, per germline. The CDR3 loop is CASSLARPDGQGDGYTF. CDR3 in DNA: TGTGCCAGCAGCCTAGCCCGACCAGATGGACAGGGAGACGGCTACACCTTC.

Concerning this clone: The identical CDR3 is also encoded by other nucleotide sequences in the sample. The chain uses TRBV27 and TRBJ2-2, with 9 nucleotides matching TRBD2. Germline V gene data show CDR1 as MNHEY and CDR2 as SMNVEV (reference sequence). This CDR3 spans 15 amino acids. Trimming at V came to 0 bases and at J to 6 bases, leaving 2 bases not matched to a gene. CDR3 sequence: CASSLSLAGPGELFF. The CDR3 DNA reads TGTGCCAGCAGTTTATCCCTAGCGGGGCCCGGGGAGCTGTTTTTT.

This chain's CDR3 is CASSLPTGGDTGELFF. The CDR3 DNA sequence: TGTGCCAGCAGTCTGCCGACAGGGGGCGACACCGGGGAGCTGTTTTTT. The chain links TRBV28 to TRBJ2-2, with TRBD1 matching over 10 bases. Germline-derived CDR1 and CDR2 are MDHEN and SYDVKM. This CDR3 is 16 amino acids long. Unmatched junction bases numbered 6, after V lost 5 bases and J lost 3 bases.

The V call is TRBV7-9, the J call TRBJ2-7; D assignment may be TRBD1 or TRBD2 (6 bases each). Germline V gene sequence: CDR1 SEHNR, CDR2 FQNEAQ (reference sequence). V was pared by 1 base and J by 2 bases, with 18 bases between. The CDR3 contains 17 residues. CDR3 loop: CASSLEGGGLRTYEQYF. DNA for the CDR3: TGTGCCAGCAGCTTAGAGGGGGGAGGATTAAGGACCTACGAGCAGTACTTC. Filled out from reference TRBV7-9 and TRBJ2-7, the complete variable domain reads DTGVSQNPRHKITKRGQNVTFRCDPISEHNRLYWYRQTLGQGPEFLTYFQNEAQLEKSRLLSDRFSAERPKGSFSTLEIQRTEQGDSAMYLCASSLEGGGLRTYEQYFGPGTRLTVT.

The chain combines TRBV9 with TRBJ2-1; D unresolved. CDR3 length equals 13 residues. Between the trimmed V and J ends, which lost 1 base and 10 bases, there was a span of 12 bases. CDR1 and CDR2 from the germline V gene are SGDLS and YYNGEE. The CDR3 loop is CASSVSEAVEQFF. The CDR3 nucleotides are TGTGCCAGCAGCGTATCCGAGGCCGTGGAGCAGTTCTTC.

The V and J genes are TRBV13 and TRBJ2-5; D possibly uses TRBD1 or TRBD2 (6 bases each). The V and J ends lost 0 bases and 3 bases respectively, with 11 bases between them. Per germline, CDR1 PRHDT and CDR2 FYEKMQ (reference sequence). The CDR3 spans 15 residues. The CDR3 DNA is TGTGCCAGCAGCTTAGGCCCCGGGGGCGAAGAGACCCAGTACTTC. As protein: CASSLGPGGEETQYF. Together with reference TRBV13 and TRBJ2-5, the CDR3 gives the full variable domain: AAGVIQSPRHLIKEKRETATLKCYPIPRHDTVYWYQQGPGQDPQFLISFYEKMQSDKGSIPDRFSAQQFSDYHSELNMSSLELGDSALYFCASSLGPGGEETQYFGPGTRLLVL.

This chain joins TRBV2 and TRBJ2-1, with 10 bases identical to TRBD2. The V segment lost 3 bases and the J segment 1 base; nucleotides outside the gene matches: 3. The CDR3 extends over 16 amino acids. From germline, CDR1 is SNHLY and CDR2 FYNNEI. In DNA form, the CDR3 reads TGTGCCAGCAGTGAGGCTAGCGGGGGTTCCTACAATGAGCAGTTCTTC. This translates into CASSEASGGSYNEQFF.

This chain joins TRBV9 and TRBJ2-6; tentative D call: TRBD2 (6 bases). CDR1 and CDR2 (germline): SGDLS, YYNGEE. The V end was cut by 7 bases, the J end by 1 base, with 9 bases between. CDR3 length equals 14 residues. The CDR3 loop is CASAAGSGANVLTF. Written as DNA, the CDR3 is TGTGCCAGCGCGGCGGGGTCTGGGGCCAACGTCCTGACTTTC.

The chain carries TRBV4-1 and TRBJ1-5; 9 bases fit TRBD1. In germline, CDR1 is MGHRA, CDR2 YSYEKL. CDR3 length equals 16 residues. Losses at the gene ends were 0 bases for V and 5 bases for J; bases not matched to a gene: 5. Here the CDR3 DNA reads TGCGCCAGCAGCCAAGATTTGGGACAGGGACATCAGCCCCAGCATTTT. Translating gives CASSQDLGQGHQPQHF.

V usage is TRBV6-1 and J usage is TRBJ1-1; 10 nucleotides align to TRBD1. The CDR3 sequence is 11 residues long. CDR1 and CDR2 from the germline V gene are MNHNS and SASEGT. V shed 6 bases and J 11 bases; nucleotides not matched to a gene: 3. DNA of the CDR3: TGTGCCAGCAGCCGACAGGGGGCGGCTTTCTTT. Protein: CASSRQGAAFF.

The chain employs TRBV6-5 and TRBJ2-1, with 9 nucleotides matching TRBD1. The CDR3 has 13 residues. V trimming: 7 bases; J trimming: 9 bases; junction bases outside the gene matches: 7. CDR1 and CDR2 from the germline V gene are MNHEY and SVGAGI. CDR3 region: CASMGQGEGEQFF. The DNA for the CDR3 is TGTGCCAGCATGGGACAGGGCGAGGGTGAGCAGTTCTTC.

The chain links TRBV4-3 to TRBJ1-1; D is ambiguous. CDR1 and CDR2 from the germline V gene are LGHNA and YSLEER. Trimming removed 0 bases from V and 4 bases from J, with 15 bases in between. This CDR3 comprises 16 residues. CDR3 sequence reads: CASSQDLQQITTEAFF. The CDR3 DNA sequence: TGCGCCAGCAGCCAAGATCTGCAACAAATCACCACTGAAGCTTTCTTT.